Presented here are 20 T cell receptor beta chains from one specimen sequenced in a study of blood T cell repertoires in COVID-19 (dated by TCRdb to about 2020). Libraries were built with the immunoSEQ multiplex PCR assay. TCRdb re-hosts the immuneACCESS table, in-frame sequences only. Its copies lack some clones; in the studies checked, an unresolved V gene accounts for under half of them, and the cause for the rest is not known. This sample lists about 220,000 clones; 80% were detected once. In total, the top ten clones hold about 7% of the sample. Input material: peripheral blood. These receptors all stem from a woman between 65 and 79 years old with acute or convalescent COVID-19.

This clone is a singleton in its sample. The rearrangement uses TRBV18 and TRBJ1-2; D possibly corresponds to TRBD1 (6 bases). This CDR3 contains 12 residues. Germline V CDR1 and CDR2: KGHSH, LQKENI. Between the trimmed V and J ends, which lost 3 bases and 7 bases, there was a span of 9 bases. In DNA form, the CDR3 reads TGTGCCAGCTCACCCAAAGGGGGTGGCTACACCTTC. This codes for CASSPKGGGYTF. The full variable domain, rest sourced from reference TRBV18 and TRBJ1-2, is NAGVMQNPRHLVRRRGQEARLRCSPMKGHSHVYWYRQLPEEGLKFMVYLQKENIIDESGMPKERFSAEFPKEGPSILRIQQVVRGDSAAYFCASSPKGGGYTFGSGTRLTVV.

The rearrangement uses TRBV20-1 and TRBJ1-2; D not resolved. The V end was cut by 7 bases, the J end by 8 bases, with 14 bases between. Germline loops: CDR1 DFQATT, CDR2 SNEGSKA (reference sequence). The CDR3 spans 11 residues. CDR3 in DNA: TGCAGTGTAGGGCCGGGAGGGGGCTACACCTTC. This sequence encodes CSVGPGGGYTF.

The chain links TRBV6-5 to TRBJ2-3; 9 bases are shared with TRBD1. The CDR3 contains 14 residues. Germline V gene data show CDR1 as MNHEY and CDR2 as SVGAGI. The trim removed 9 bases at V and 3 bases at J, leaving 7 bases unmatched. The CDR3 bases are TGTGCCAGTATATCGGGACAGGGAACAGATACGCAGTATTTT. Translation: CASISGQGTDTQYF.

The genes are TRBV14 and TRBJ2-5; D is possibly TRBD2 (6 bases). The CDR3 runs 15 residues. With 1 base removed from V and 1 base from J, the gap between germline ends came to 10 bases. Germline V lookup: CDR1 SGHDN, CDR2 FVKESK. As DNA, the CDR3 is TGTGCCAGCAGCCAAGCGTGGAGGGGCCAAGAGACCCAGTACTTC. Translation gives CASSQAWRGQETQYF.

V is TRBV10-3 and J is TRBJ1-5; D perhaps matches TRBD1 (6 bases). Per germline, CDR1 ENHRY and CDR2 SYGVKD. The length of the CDR3 is 13 residues. The V gene lost 11 bases and the J gene lost 0 bases, with 11 bases spanning the gap. This chain's CDR3 is CAVGQNSNQPQHF. The CDR3 DNA reads as TGTGCCGTCGGACAGAATAGCAATCAGCCCCAGCATTTT.

This rearrangement joins TRBV6-6 to TRBJ2-7; tentative D call: TRBD1 (6 bases). Trimming removed 6 bases from V and 0 bases from J, with 15 bases in between. This CDR3 region has 15 residues. The V gene's germline CDR1 is MNHNY and CDR2 SVGAGI (reference sequence). CDR3 loop: CASRHQGGPSYEQYV. CDR3 DNA sequence: TGTGCCAGCAGGCATCAAGGGGGTCCCTCCTACGAGCAGTACGTC.

The rearrangement joins TRBV28 to TRBJ1-4; maybe TRBD1 (5 bases). Trimming shortened V by 4 bases and J by 0 bases, and 18 bases separated the two germline ends. Germline CDR1 MDHEN, CDR2 SYDVKM. CDR3 size: 18 residues. The CDR3 bases are TGTGCCAGCAGTTCCTGGCAGGGTGCGTTCGCAACTAATGAAAAACTGTTTTTT. As protein: CASSSWQGAFATNEKLFF.

This clone has just a few counts. This chain uses TRBV30 with TRBJ1-2; D is uncertain. This CDR3 contains 13 residues. With 0 bases removed from V and 8 bases from J, the gap between germline ends came to 13 bases. Germline V gene data show CDR1 as GTSNPN and CDR2 as SVGIG (reference sequence). The CDR3 DNA reads as TGTGCCTGGAGTGTAGGCGCAGGAGGCGGCTACACCTTC. This codes for CAWSVGAGGGYTF.

This chain's CDR3 is CASSVAPGGYSYEQYF. DNA of the CDR3: TGTGCCAGCAGCGTAGCTCCGGGGGGATACTCCTACGAGCAGTACTTC. This rearrangement joins TRBV9 to TRBJ2-7; TRBD2 aligns across 7 bases. The CDR3 is 16 residues long. The germline V gene has CDR1 SGDLS and CDR2 YYNGEE. After removal of 0 bases from V and 0 bases from J, the junction contained 6 bases not matched to a gene.

The chain has TRBV3-1 (or the pseudogene TRBV3-2) and TRBJ2-7; D is perhaps TRBD2 (5 bases). V lost 1 base and J 2 bases, leaving 12 bases between the germline ends. The CDR3 runs to 15 residues. The germline V gene has CDR1 LGHDT and CDR2 YNNKEL (reference sequence). In DNA, the CDR3 is TGTGCCAGCAGCCAAGCCGACTACCGCGCCTACGAGCAGTACTTC. It is translated as CASSQADYRAYEQYF.

Written as DNA, the CDR3 is TGTGCCACCAGTGATTTCGGACAGGGCCGGGGCTACACCTTC. It is translated as CATSDFGQGRGYTF. The genes are TRBV24-1 and TRBJ1-2; 8 nucleotides align to TRBD1. The ends lost 1 base at V and 8 bases at J; junction bases unmatched: 5. The CDR3 has 14 amino acids. The germline V gene has CDR1 KGHDR and CDR2 SFDVKD.

Regarding this clone: The sample has other DNA sequences that encode this CDR3 too. The chain has TRBV6-6 and TRBJ1-1; D remains unclear. V gave up 0 bases and J gave up 3 bases, with 5 bases separating them. This CDR3 region has 13 residues. In germline, CDR1 is MNHNY, CDR2 SVGAGI (reference sequence). Written as DNA, the CDR3 is TGTGCCAGCAGTTACTCTACGGACACTGAAGCTTTCTTT. This sequence encodes CASSYSTDTEAFF.

The chain carries TRBV7-3 and TRBJ2-3; the D is unclear. The CDR3 is 13 amino acids. Germline V gene data show CDR1 as SGHTA and CDR2 as FQGTGA. Trimming cost V 5 bases and J 11 bases, with 17 bases left between them. The CDR3 sequence: CASSQKHPSRQYF. The CDR3 DNA sequence: TGTGCCAGCAGCCAAAAGCATCCCTCAAGGCAGTATTTT. Full variable domain (rest looked up from reference TRBV7-3 and TRBJ2-3): GAGVSQTPSNKVTEKGKYVELRCDPISGHTALYWYRQSLGQGPEFLIYFQGTGAADDSGLPNDRFFAVRPEGSVSTLKIQRTERGDSAVYLCASSQKHPSRQYFGPGTRLTVL.

This clone was observed a few times. The V and J genes are TRBV10-3 and TRBJ2-1, with 8 bases matching TRBD2. This CDR3 comprises 17 residues. The J segment lost 6 bases and the V segment lost 2 bases, leaving 12 bases of the junction unmatched. CDR1 ENHRY and CDR2 SYGVKD come from the germline V gene. This CDR3 is CAISETGTRGGGNEQFF. The CDR3 DNA sequence: TGTGCCATCAGTGAGACCGGGACTAGGGGCGGGGGCAATGAGCAGTTCTTC.

The rearrangement joins TRBV29-1 to TRBJ1-1; 7 bases fit TRBD1. Per germline, CDR1 SQVTM and CDR2 ANQGSEA. The CDR3 contains 17 residues. V lost 5 bases, J lost 6 bases, and 21 bases stayed unmatched. The CDR3 nucleotides read TGCAGCGTTTCCAATGGGAGACAGGGTCAAGTTAGTCCTGAAGCTTTCTTT. Translation gives CSVSNGRQGQVSPEAFF.

The V and J genes are TRBV6-5 and TRBJ1-2, with a possible D match to TRBD1 (5 bases). Per the germline V gene, CDR1 is MNHEY and CDR2 is SVGAGI. Between the trimmed V and J ends, which lost 7 bases and 2 bases, there was a span of 17 bases. CDR3 length: 15 amino acids. The CDR3 loop reads CASIPRSGQNYGYTF. CDR3 in DNA: TGTGCCAGCATCCCCCGGTCAGGGCAGAACTATGGCTACACCTTC.

The chain joins TRBV4-1 to TRBJ2-1; D is possibly TRBD1 (6 bases). Germline CDR1 reads MGHRA; CDR2 reads YSYEKL. Trimming shortened V by 0 bases and J by 16 bases, and 16 bases separated the two germline ends. CDR3 length: 13 amino acids. The CDR3 reads CASSQESRGVLFF. The CDR3 coding sequence is TGCGCCAGCAGCCAAGAATCCAGGGGAGTATTATTCTTC.

The V and J genes are TRBV30 and TRBJ2-5; 7 bases map to TRBD2. The junction had 11 bases not matched to a gene; V was cut back by 5 bases and J by 5 bases. Germline assignment: CDR1 GTSNPN and CDR2 SVGIG (reference sequence). This CDR3 is built from 14 residues. The CDR3 loop is CAWAPGLVRETQYF. The CDR3 coding sequence is TGTGCCTGGGCCCCCGGACTAGTGAGGGAGACCCAGTACTTC.

V and J are TRBV4-1 and TRBJ2-1, with D tentatively TRBD1 (5 bases). This CDR3 contains 14 residues. The ends were cut back, 4 bases at V and 4 bases at J, with 11 bases in the middle. Germline V gene lookup returns CDR1 MGHRA and CDR2 YSYEKL. The CDR3 protein is CASSRDDSYNEQFF. The CDR3 DNA reads as TGCGCCAGCAGCCGAGACGACAGTTACAATGAGCAGTTCTTC.

V and J are TRBV12-3 or TRBV12-4 and TRBJ1-1; D is perhaps TRBD1 (5 bases). This CDR3 region has 12 residues. Between the trimmed V and J ends, which lost 7 bases and 1 base, there was a span of 7 bases. The CDR3 region is CASKGANTEAFF. CDR3 nucleotides: TGTGCCAGCAAAGGGGCGAACACTGAAGCTTTCTTT.